This TCR beta chain was recorded in a study of Graves' ophthalmopathy and Graves' hyperthyroidism. Uncontrolled infections, pregnancy, lactation or other autoimmune diseases led to patient exclusion. The diagnostic workup employed clinical symptoms, serum thyroxine, TRAb, thyroid ultrasound and orbital computed tomography. Amplified TCR beta CDR3 regions were obtained using RNA transcripts as template. Amplification began with first-round RT-PCR using HTBI primers, then second-round multiplex PCR was performed. TCRdb re-derived calls from the multiplex PCR reads in MiXCR, one entry per CDR3 protein. The table lists hundreds of thousands of distinct CDR3 sequences, more than 40% of them singletons. V was trimmed by 11 bases and J by 0 bases, leaving 19 bases between them. Germline loops: CDR1 LNHDA, CDR2 SQIVND (reference sequence). The CDR3 runs to 15 residues.

Sample: peripheral blood. This sequence was found in an adult man with Graves' ophthalmopathy. The chain joins TRBV19 to TRBJ1-1; D remains ambiguous. CDR3 in amino acids: CAWKTGTNMNTEAFF. The CDR3 nucleotides are TGTGCCTGGAAAACGGGAACGAACATGAACACTGAAGCTTTCTTT.